The clone carrying this TCR beta chain has a handful of counts. Its matching antigen is unknown. Trimming took 7 bases from V and 0 from J, leaving 13 bases between them. The CDR3 totals 15 residues. The data derive from a study of T cell repertoires in cytomegalovirus infection. Study summary: TCR beta signatures that were public indicated CMV infection and matching HLA type. Overall study results and limits: CMV-specific TCR beta clonotypes restricted by HLA-C were the ones dominating the ex vivo response. Of the TCR beta families, the public ones yielded a cumulative frequency that identified carriers of CMV plus the relevant HLA.

TCRdb processed the reads anew with MiXCR; each CDR3 protein has one entry. This table holds 200,000 to 300,000 distinct CDR3 sequences, roughly 13% found once. The source of this sequence is a human donor in good health (CMV status not recorded). Some clones in this sample may be carry-over from other donors' samples. Specimen: PBMCs. This chain joins TRBV12-3 or TRBV12-4 and TRBJ2-4, with a weak D call TRBD2 (5 bases). DNA of the CDR3: TGTGCCAGCACCCCGGCGGGTGTAGCCAAAAACATTCAGTACTTC. Translated: CASTPAGVAKNIQYF.